One TCR beta chain is described in this entry. The sample comes from a study of blood T cell repertoires in COVID-19. Study information: Italy, Spain and the United States were the sources of the convalescent and acute COVID-19 samples. The cDNA or gDNA used as material had been derived from T cells, B-cell-depleted T cells, or PBMCs.

Study processing details: Amplified reference gene primers provided the basis for estimating nucleated cell counts. The method was immunoSEQ multiplex PCR; TCRdb's version includes in-frame clones alone and lacks a portion of them. That table furnishes V, J and clone size, whereas the DNA furnished D and trimming. The sample has about 250,000 clones; 80% to 90% are singletons. This CDR3 has 16 residues. Germline assignment: CDR1 KGHSH and CDR2 LQKENI. V was cut by 3 bases and J by 0 bases, with 11 bases left in between. The chain links TRBV18 to TRBJ2-2, with D perhaps TRBD2 (6 bases). The sequencing sample was made of peripheral blood. The TCR was taken from a man older than 75 with acute or convalescent COVID-19. For the CDR3, the DNA is TGTGCCAGCTCACCCTCGACTAGTGCGAACACCGGGGAGCTGTTTTTT. It encodes CASSPSTSANTGELFF. Full variable domain (rest looked up from reference TRBV18 and TRBJ2-2): NAGVMQNPRHLVRRRGQEARLRCSPMKGHSHVYWYRQLPEEGLKFMVYLQKENIIDESGMPKERFSAEFPKEGPSILRIQQVVRGDSAAYFCASSPSTSANTGELFFGEGSRLTVL.